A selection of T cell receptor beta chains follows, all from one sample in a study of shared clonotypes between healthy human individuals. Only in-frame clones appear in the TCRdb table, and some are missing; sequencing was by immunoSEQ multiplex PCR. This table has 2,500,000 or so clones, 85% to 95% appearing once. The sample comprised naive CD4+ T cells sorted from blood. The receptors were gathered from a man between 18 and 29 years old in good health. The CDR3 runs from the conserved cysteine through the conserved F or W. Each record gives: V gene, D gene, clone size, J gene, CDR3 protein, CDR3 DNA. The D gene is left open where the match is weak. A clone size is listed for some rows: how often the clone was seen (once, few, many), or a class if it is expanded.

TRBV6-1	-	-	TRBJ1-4	CASSEIEGKLFF	TGTGCCAGCAGTGAAATTGAGGGGAAACTGTTTTTT
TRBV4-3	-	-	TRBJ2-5	CASSLEPGVQETQYF	TGCGCCAGCAGCCTAGAGCCGGGAGTCCAAGAGACCCAGTACTTC
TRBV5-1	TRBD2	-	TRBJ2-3	CASSRLSGSGDTQYF	TGCGCCAGCAGCAGATTAAGCGGGAGCGGTGATACGCAGTATTTT
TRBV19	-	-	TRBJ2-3	CASSIGTDTDTQYF	TGTGCCAGTAGTATAGGGACGGACACAGATACGCAGTATTTT
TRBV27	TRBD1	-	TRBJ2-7	CASRPDRGVEQYF	TGTGCCAGCCGTCCGGACAGGGGGGTCGAGCAGTACTTC
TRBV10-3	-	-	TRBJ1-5	CAISEKEGNQPQHF	TGTGCCATCAGTGAAAAAGAGGGCAATCAGCCCCAGCATTTT
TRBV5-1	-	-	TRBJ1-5	CASSLNDGSNQPQHF	TGCGCCAGCAGCTTGAATGACGGTAGCAATCAGCCCCAGCATTTT
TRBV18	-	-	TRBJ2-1	CASSPSLQAEGNEQFF	TGTGCCAGCTCACCATCCCTCCAAGCGGAAGGGAATGAGCAGTTCTTC
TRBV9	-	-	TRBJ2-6	CASSRSLPSGFNSGANVLTF	TGTGCCAGCAGCCGATCCTTGCCCTCAGGTTTCAACTCTGGGGCCAACGTCCTGACTTTC
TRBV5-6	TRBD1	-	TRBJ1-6	CASSNGQGGSPLHF	TGTGCCAGCAGCAACGGACAGGGTGGTTCACCCCTCCACTTT
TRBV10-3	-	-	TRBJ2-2	CATQRNSNTGELFF	TGTGCCACCCAACGGAATTCGAACACCGGGGAGCTGTTTTTT
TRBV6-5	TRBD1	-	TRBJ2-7	CASQTGQGIYEQYF	TGTGCCAGCCAAACGGGACAGGGGATCTACGAGCAGTACTTC
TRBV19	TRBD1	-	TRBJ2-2	CASSSRGPGQGNTGELFF	TGTGCCAGTAGTAGTAGGGGACCGGGACAGGGTAACACCGGGGAGCTGTTTTTT
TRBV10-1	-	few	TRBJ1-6	CASSDGGTLHF	TGCGCCAGCAGTGATGGCGGGACCCTCCACTTT
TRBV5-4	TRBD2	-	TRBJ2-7	CASSLPGTKSYEQYF	TGTGCCAGCAGCTTGCCCGGGACTAAATCCTACGAGCAGTACTTC
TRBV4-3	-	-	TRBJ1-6	CASSQVQTGGSPLHF	TGCGCCAGCAGCCAAGTCCAGACAGGCGGTTCACCCCTCCACTTT
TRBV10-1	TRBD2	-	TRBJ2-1	CASSQTGLAGGRSLNEQFF	TGCGCCAGCAGTCAAACGGGACTAGCGGGGGGACGCTCCCTCAATGAGCAGTTCTTC
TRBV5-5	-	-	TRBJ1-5	CASSRGADDDQPQHF	TGTGCCAGCAGCCGCGGGGCAGACGATGATCAGCCCCAGCATTTT
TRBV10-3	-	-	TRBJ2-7	CAISESGARVREQYF	TGTGCCATCAGTGAGTCGGGCGCGAGGGTACGCGAGCAGTACTTC
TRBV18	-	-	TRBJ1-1	CASSAYRAPNTEAFF	TGTGCCAGCTCAGCGTACAGGGCCCCGAACACTGAAGCTTTCTTT
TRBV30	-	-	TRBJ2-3	CAWSHQPDTQYF	TGTGCCTGGAGTCACCAACCAGATACGCAGTATTTT
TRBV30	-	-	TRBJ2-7	CAWSRDSGYEQYF	TGTGCCTGGAGCCGGGACTCGGGCTACGAGCAGTACTTC
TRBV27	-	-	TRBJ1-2	CASSLLGAVGGYTF	TGTGCCAGCAGTTTATTGGGGGCCGTAGGTGGCTACACCTTC